This TCR beta chain was identified during a study of T-cell reconstitution after alpha-beta-depleted transplantation in children. TCRbeta library construction was performed incorporating unique molecular identifiers. From the PCR reads, TCRdb called clonotypes with MiXCR, one entry per CDR3 protein. The sample includes about 590,000 distinct CDR3 sequences, 10% to 15% of them seen just once. In this sample, this clonotype turned up a few times. This specimen consisted of PBMCs, mostly from graft donor cells, obtained 360 days after TCRalphabeta/CD19-depleted stem cell transplant. The clonotype was recovered from a male patient between 5 and 17 years old who had a stem cell transplant for acute myeloid leukemia, so the T cells may come from the graft donor.

The CDR3 is CSATGTSGSPDTQYF. Here the CDR3 DNA reads TGCAGTGCCACCGGGACTAGCGGGAGCCCAGATACGCAGTATTTT. V is TRBV20-1 and J is TRBJ2-3; 14 nucleotides agree with TRBD2. Losses at the gene ends were 6 bases for V and 4 bases for J; bases not matched to a gene: 6. The CDR3 contains 15 residues. CDR1 DFQATT and CDR2 SNEGSKA come from the germline V gene (reference sequence).